The present entry profiles one T cell receptor (beta chain) with its context. Its cognate antigen has yet to be identified. No much larger clone is present one base from it, and per-base qualities are unavailable. The protocol used for the library was the immunoSEQ multiplex PCR assay. In its TCRdb copy, this immuneACCESS table keeps in-frame sequences only and misses some clones. Where compared with another copy, unresolved V genes explain less than half of these, and the others have no known cause. Across this sample there are 65,000 to 90,000 clones, with 93% seen only once. The ten largest account for approximately 0.24% of the sample. This record comes from a study of technical replicates of blood from several donors (dated by TCRdb to between 2016 and 2019). The V and J ends are trimmed by 2 bases and 0 bases, leaving 8 bases between them. The CDR3 covers 15 residues, taking in both the cysteine and the phenylalanine. Only the CDR3 region is kept as DNA, spanning 45 bases read in frame from base 1. Per the germline V gene, SGHTA is the CDR1 and FQGNSA is the CDR2.

The rearranged segments are TRBV7-2 and TRBJ2-1; the D region possibly corresponds to TRBD1 (5 bases align). This clonotype was sampled from a human donor in good health. Sequenced input: T cells isolated from PBMCs. The nucleotide sequence is given as TGTGCCAGCAGCTTAACCCAGGGCTCCTACAATGAGCAGTTCTTC. The encoded protein is CASSLTQGSYNEQFF.